These T cell receptor beta chains were read from a single sample in a study of shared clonotypes between healthy human individuals. Method: immunoSEQ multiplex PCR; TCRdb's copy keeps in-frame clones and lacks some. This repertoire shows under 650,000 clones, 95% to 97% found once; its top ten account for less than 0.06%. Sequencing was performed on naive CD4+ T cells sorted from blood. The receptors come from a woman aged 25 to 45 in good health. CDR3s include the opening cysteine and the closing phenylalanine or tryptophan. The size field is filled for only some rows; it gives once, few, many or a size class.

CDR3: CASSLELQATGNTIYF; J: TRBJ1-3; V: TRBV5-1; size: -
CDR3: CASGGQGGTEAFF; J: TRBJ1-1; V: TRBV7-8; size: -
CDR3: CASSIKDRGPNQPQHF; J: TRBJ1-5; V: TRBV5-8; size: -
CDR3: CASSPTATNEKLFF; J: TRBJ1-4; V: TRBV18; size: -
CDR3: CASSPRGESYEQYF; J: TRBJ2-7; V: TRBV9; size: -
CDR3: CASSYSTGYNEQFF; J: TRBJ2-1; V: TRBV6-5; size: -
CDR3: CASRHRGRDQPQHF; J: TRBJ1-5; V: TRBV6-1; size: -
CDR3: CASSSYSGSGGELFF; J: TRBJ2-2; V: TRBV7-9; size: -
CDR3: CASSLAMNTEAFF; J: TRBJ1-1; V: TRBV13; size: -
CDR3: CASSGAKGFEAFF; J: TRBJ1-1; V: TRBV28; size: -
CDR3: CASSRGAGEQETQYF; J: TRBJ2-5; V: TRBV18; size: -
CDR3: CASSPGEQFF; J: TRBJ2-1; V: TRBV23-1; size: -
CDR3: CASSLNRAYGYTF; J: TRBJ1-2; V: TRBV4-2; size: -
CDR3: CASSLTGSLPENTIYF; J: TRBJ1-3; V: TRBV5-1; size: once
CDR3: CASSRYPGQPYNEQFF; J: TRBJ2-1; V: TRBV4-1; size: -
CDR3: CASSPLNQPQHF; J: TRBJ1-5; V: TRBV19; size: -
CDR3: CASSSGDNRYQPQHF; J: TRBJ1-5; V: TRBV28; size: -
CDR3: CASSHSPNQPQHF; J: TRBJ1-5; V: TRBV7-7; size: -
CDR3: CASSWERDADTQYF; J: TRBJ2-3; V: TRBV2; size: -
CDR3: CASSERPDSPLHF; J: TRBJ1-6; V: TRBV28; size: -
CDR3: CASSLSNLAKNIQYF; J: TRBJ2-4; V: TRBV28; size: -
CDR3: CATSRAAGSSYEQYF; J: -; V: TRBV15; size: -
CDR3: CASSPRQGPQPQHF; J: TRBJ1-5; V: TRBV19; size: -
CDR3: CSAGERGYEQYF; J: TRBJ2-7; V: TRBV29-1; size: once
CDR3: CASGTGLNTGELFF; J: TRBJ2-2; V: TRBV19; size: -
CDR3: CASSLFAGEETQYF; J: TRBJ2-5; V: TRBV5-1; size: -
CDR3: CASRPSGANIQYF; J: TRBJ2-4; V: TRBV7-6; size: -
CDR3: CASSQDAWTSGRAYEQYF; J: -; V: TRBV4-1; size: -
CDR3: CASSYNFFGSSYEQYF; J: TRBJ2-7; V: TRBV6-5; size: once
CDR3: CASSLAEQETQYF; J: TRBJ2-5; V: TRBV5-4; size: -
CDR3: CASSPGTSVPREQYF; J: TRBJ2-7; V: TRBV4-2; size: -
CDR3: CASSARTGQWDNEQFF; J: TRBJ2-1; V: TRBV2; size: once
CDR3: CASSWKTGADTEAFF; J: TRBJ1-1; V: TRBV5-1; size: -
CDR3: CASSQGDGSNSPLHF; J: TRBJ1-6; V: TRBV4-1; size: -
CDR3: CASSLGAVYGYTF; J: TRBJ1-2; V: TRBV5-8; size: -
CDR3: CASSEYGRNTGELFF; J: TRBJ2-2; V: TRBV25-1; size: -
CDR3: CASSTLTGPGETQYF; J: TRBJ2-5; V: TRBV6-6; size: -
CDR3: CASSLAQGGTGELFF; J: TRBJ2-2; V: TRBV7-2; size: -
CDR3: CASSLSSGLTEAFF; J: TRBJ1-1; V: TRBV7-2; size: -
CDR3: CASSSPTSGYTEAFF; J: TRBJ1-1; V: TRBV28; size: -
CDR3: CASSTPGQGLGWGQPQHF; J: TRBJ1-5; V: TRBV28; size: -
CDR3: CATKSGSVPATNEKLFF; J: TRBJ1-4; V: TRBV2; size: -
CDR3: CALSIFLTF; J: TRBJ2-6; V: TRBV10-3; size: -
CDR3: CASSPSGAARSNEQFF; J: TRBJ2-1; V: TRBV18; size: -
CDR3: CASSYGGDDAYEQYF; J: TRBJ2-7; V: TRBV6-5; size: -
CDR3: CASTLGGARPLVVYGYTF; J: TRBJ1-2; V: TRBV28; size: -
CDR3: CASSSIAGGIINEQFF; J: TRBJ2-1; V: TRBV27; size: -